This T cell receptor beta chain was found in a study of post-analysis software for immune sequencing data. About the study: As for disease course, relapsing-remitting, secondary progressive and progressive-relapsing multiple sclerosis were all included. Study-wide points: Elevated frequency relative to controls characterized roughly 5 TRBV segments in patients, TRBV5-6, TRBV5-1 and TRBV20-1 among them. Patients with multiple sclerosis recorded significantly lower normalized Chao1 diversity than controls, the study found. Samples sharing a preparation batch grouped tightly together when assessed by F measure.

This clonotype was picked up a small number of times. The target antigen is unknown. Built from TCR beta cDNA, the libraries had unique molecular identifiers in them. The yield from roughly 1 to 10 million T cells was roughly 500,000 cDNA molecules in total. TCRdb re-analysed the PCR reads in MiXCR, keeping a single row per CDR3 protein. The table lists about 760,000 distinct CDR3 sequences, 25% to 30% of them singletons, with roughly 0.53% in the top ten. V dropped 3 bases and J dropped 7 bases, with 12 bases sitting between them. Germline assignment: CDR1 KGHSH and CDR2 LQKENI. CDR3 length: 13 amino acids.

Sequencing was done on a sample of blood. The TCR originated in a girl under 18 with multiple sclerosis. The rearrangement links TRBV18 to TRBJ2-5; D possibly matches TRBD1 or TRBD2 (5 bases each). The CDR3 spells CASSPGAQVTQYF. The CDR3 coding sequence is TGTGCCAGCTCACCCGGGGCCCAGGTGACCCAGTACTTC.